This TCR beta chain is drawn from a study of cytomegalovirus exposure and HLA in healthy donors. Study outcomes and limitations: In vitro checks showed that a few CMV-associated chains really do target CMV antigens. The study found most TCR sequences rare, yet found some public TCRs in many donors.

The donors were members of the validation cohort, which comprised 120 subjects and was separate from the first cohort of some 680 subjects. This clone was found once. Its target is not known. One junction end does not reproduce the germline sequence, and a read error may be involved. Data came from immunoSEQ multiplex PCR; TCRdb stores just in-frame clones and leaves some out. The sample lists some 140,000 clones, 75% to 90% seen once, with about a fifth in the top ten. The germline V gene encodes CDR1 GTSNPN and CDR2 SVGIG (reference sequence). This CDR3 has 11 amino acids. The receptor's source is a man younger than 30 in good health and CMV-seropositive. The chain combines TRBV30 with TRBJ2-5; 8 bases are shared with TRBD2. The sequencing input was PBMCs. The CDR3 reads CGGAYQETQYF. The CDR3 DNA is TGCGGGGGGGCGTACCAAGAGACCCAGTACTTC.